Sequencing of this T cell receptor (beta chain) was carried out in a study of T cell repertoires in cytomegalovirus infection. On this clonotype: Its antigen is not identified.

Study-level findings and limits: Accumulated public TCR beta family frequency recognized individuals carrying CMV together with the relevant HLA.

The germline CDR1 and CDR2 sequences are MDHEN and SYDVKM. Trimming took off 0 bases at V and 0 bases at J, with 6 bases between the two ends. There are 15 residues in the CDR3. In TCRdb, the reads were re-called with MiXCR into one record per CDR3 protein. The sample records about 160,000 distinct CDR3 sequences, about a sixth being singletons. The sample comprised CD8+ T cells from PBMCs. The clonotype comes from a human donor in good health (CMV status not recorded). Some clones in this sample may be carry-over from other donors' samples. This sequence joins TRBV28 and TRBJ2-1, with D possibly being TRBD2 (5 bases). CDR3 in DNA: TGTGCCAGCAGTTTATGGAGGGACTCCTACAATGAGCAGTTCTTC. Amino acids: CASSLWRDSYNEQFF.